Shown below are 8 T cell receptor beta chains from a single sample sequenced in a study of human T cells and chemical hapten exposure. TCRdb redid the calling of the RACE reads with MiXCR, one entry per CDR3 protein. Of about 82,000 distinct CDR3 sequences in the sample, over 10% were seen once. Noted time point: patch test 3, about 24 weeks after DPC sensitization. As to treatment: therapeutic diphenylcyclopropenone sensitization with weekly scalp DPC. This sample comprised whole blood, obtained in connection with sensitization to the hapten diphenylcyclopropenone (DPC). The receptors stem from a woman aged 50 to 65 with alopecia areata. Some clones in this sample may be carry-over from other donors' samples.

For this clonotype: The junction differs from germline at one of its ends, possibly a read error. The chain combines TRBV9 with TRBJ2-1; D remains ambiguous. CDR1 and CDR2 from the germline V gene are SGDLS and YYNGEE. The CDR3 is 13 amino acids. CDR3: CASSGASNNEQFF. The CDR3 nucleotides are TGTGCCAGCAGCGGAGCCTCCAACAATGAGCAGTTCTTC.

In its sample, this clonotype was seen a few times. The rearrangement links TRBV5-1 to TRBJ2-5; 7 bases line up with TRBD1. This CDR3 contains 14 residues. Trimming took 0 bases from V and 5 from J; bases not matched to a gene: 4. Germline lookup yields CDR1 SGHRS and CDR2 YFSETQ. CDR3 nucleotide sequence: TGCGCCAGCAGCTTGGGACAGGGTGTTGAGACCCAGTACTTC. Translation: CASSLGQGVETQYF.

This clonotype was observed many times. The CDR3 carries no conserved terminal phenylalanine or tryptophan, so it likely arises from a read error. Because the CDR3's place on the DNA is in doubt, the DNA is left out and the CDR3 is given as listed by TCRdb. The chain has TRBV20-1 and TRBJ2-1; the table gives TRBD1 as D, unverified against the DNA. Germline loops: CDR1 DFQATT, CDR2 SNEGSKA (reference sequence). Ends included, the CDR3 has 11 residues. CDR3 sequence reads: CSARGDPGAPL.

This clonotype appeared a few times. The rearrangement joins TRBV9 to TRBJ2-4, with D perhaps given as TRBD1 or TRBD2 (5 bases each). V gave up 0 bases and J gave up 6 bases, with 13 bases separating them. The V gene's germline CDR1 is SGDLS and CDR2 YYNGEE. The CDR3 totals 15 residues. The CDR3 protein is CASSVGNRDVNIQYF. The CDR3 nucleotides are TGTGCCAGCAGCGTAGGGAACCGGGACGTAAACATTCAGTACTTC.

The CDR3 sequence: CSVLGEMNTEAFF. As DNA, the CDR3 is TGCAGCGTCCTAGGGGAAATGAACACTGAAGCTTTCTTT. The rearrangement joins TRBV29-1 to TRBJ1-1, with D perhaps TRBD1 (5 bases). Trimming removed 6 bases from V and 0 bases from J, with 11 bases in between. The CDR3 has 13 residues. The germline V gene has CDR1 SQVTM and CDR2 ANQGSEA.

This clonotype was seen many times. The V gene is TRBV12-3 or TRBV12-4, the J gene TRBJ1-5; unclear D gene. Trimming shortened V by 2 bases and J by 2 bases, and 13 bases separated the two germline ends. This CDR3 spans 16 amino acids. This CDR3 reads CASSLSAPGGNQPQHF. The CDR3 DNA reads TGTGCCAGCAGTTTATCGGCCCCTGGTGGCAATCAGCCCCAGCATTTT.

This clonotype was counted at least ten times. The chain couples TRBV7-3 to TRBJ2-6; 8 bases fit TRBD1. V trimming: 5 bases; J trimming: 3 bases; junction bases outside the gene matches: 6. The germline V gene encodes CDR1 SGHTA and CDR2 FQGTGA. CDR3 size: 16 residues. The chain's CDR3 is CASSPTGTGGANVLTF. CDR3 nucleotide sequence: TGTGCCAGCAGCCCAACCGGGACAGGTGGGGCCAACGTCCTGACTTTC.

CDR3 DNA sequence: TGTGCCAGCAGCGAGTGGACAGGGGGCATCCCGTTCCAAGAGACCCAGTACTTC. It is translated as CASSEWTGGIPFQETQYF. The rearrangement uses TRBV9 and TRBJ2-5; TRBD1 agrees at 11 bases. Trimming took 3 bases from V and 1 from J; bases not matched to a gene: 11. This CDR3 comprises 18 residues. Germline values: CDR1 SGDLS, CDR2 YYNGEE.